Following are 27 T cell receptor beta chains from one sample sequenced in a study of chemoradiotherapy in HPV16-positive cancers. Sequenced by immunoSEQ multiplex PCR; TCRdb stores in-frame clones only, minus some. The sample includes under 85,000 clones, roughly 86% of them seen just once. The sample was blood, taken from a patient who underwent chemoradiotherapy. The receptor set was obtained from a human donor with HPV-associated anogenital cancer.

The chain is built from TRBV5-5 and TRBJ1-4; 9 bases are shared with TRBD1. Trimming removed 4 bases from V and 8 bases from J; junction bases left unmatched: 3. The CDR3 loop spans 13 amino acids. Germline CDR1 and CDR2: SGHKS and YYEKEE (reference sequence). The CDR3 coding sequence is TGTGCCAGCAGCGGGACAGGGAAAGAAAAACTGTTTTTT. Its protein product is CASSGTGKEKLFF.

V is TRBV5-1 and J is TRBJ1-4; D gene ambiguous. The V end lost 0 bases, the J end lost 5 bases, and 8 bases lay between the germline ends. The CDR3 totals 14 residues. Germline CDR1 SGHRS, CDR2 YFSETQ. CDR3 nucleotides: TGCGCCAGCAGCTTGGGCCAGATGAATGAAAAACTGTTTTTT. Amino acid sequence: CASSLGQMNEKLFF.

This clone has just one count. This rearrangement joins TRBV11-2 to TRBJ1-2; D is ambiguous. CDR3 size: 18 residues. Trimming pared 1 base from V and 1 base from J, leaving 19 bases between. Germline-derived CDR1 and CDR2 are SGHAT and FQNNGV. In nucleotides, the CDR3 is TGTGCCAGCAGCTTAGTAGGGTGGAGGGAGAAAAATAACTATGGCTACACCTTC. Amino acids: CASSLVGWREKNNYGYTF. The variable domain in full, with the rest retrieved from reference TRBV11-2 and TRBJ1-2, is EAGVAQSPRYKIIEKRQSVAFWCNPISGHATLYWYQQILGQGPKLLIQFQNNGVVDDSQLPKDRFSAERLKGVDSTLKIQPAKLEDSAVYLCASSLVGWREKNNYGYTFGSGTRLTVV.

The gene calls are TRBV5-5 and TRBJ1-4; 8 positions match TRBD1. The J segment lost 6 bases and the V segment lost 5 bases, leaving 3 bases of the junction unmatched. The germline CDR1 and CDR2 sequences are SGHKS and YYEKEE (reference sequence). The CDR3 covers 13 residues. The CDR3 region is CASRGQDHEKLFF. The DNA of the CDR3 is TGTGCCAGCAGGGGACAGGATCATGAAAAACTGTTTTTT.

The J gene is TRBJ2-2, the V gene TRBV27; 9 bases are shared with TRBD1. The CDR3 covers 18 residues. Looked up from germline, CDR1 is MNHEY and CDR2 is SMNVEV (reference sequence). Unmatched junction bases numbered 14, after V lost 5 bases and J lost 4 bases. CDR3 sequence: CASSAVTGGRGGTGELFF. The CDR3 region has the DNA TGTGCCAGCAGTGCCGTTACAGGGGGCCGAGGGGGCACCGGGGAGCTGTTTTTT.

This clone ranks as medium-sized. The chain joins TRBV20-1 to TRBJ2-1; maybe TRBD2 (5 bases). Germline V gives CDR1 DFQATT, CDR2 SNEGSKA (reference sequence). The CDR3 sequence is 10 residues long. The V gene lost 1 base and the J gene lost 12 bases, with 7 bases spanning the gap. The CDR3 protein is CSARVRAQFF. Written as DNA, the CDR3 is TGCAGTGCTAGAGTGCGGGCGCAGTTCTTC.

The chain is built from TRBV29-1 and TRBJ2-7; 7 bases align to TRBD1. From germline, CDR1 is SQVTM and CDR2 ANQGSEA. This CDR3 is built from 14 residues. After removal of 6 bases from V and 6 bases from J, the junction contained 14 bases not matched to a gene. The CDR3 coding sequence is TGCAGCGTCTCTAACAGGGGCGCACGTGGCGAGCAGTACTTC. It specifies CSVSNRGARGEQYF.

V gene TRBV4-1 combines with J gene TRBJ1-5; no definite D call. CDR3 length equals 14 residues. V lost 3 bases and J lost 6, with 12 bases in between. Germline V gene data show CDR1 as MGHRA and CDR2 as YSYEKL. The CDR3 spells CASSQVRVTQPQHF. CDR3 bases: TGCGCCAGCAGCCAGGTCCGTGTTACTCAGCCCCAGCATTTT.

This rearrangement joins TRBV19 to TRBJ2-2; D remains unclear. The germline V gene has CDR1 LNHDA and CDR2 SQIVND (reference sequence). The CDR3 has 14 residues. Trimming stripped 5 bases from V and 4 bases from J, with 11 bases between. The CDR3 DNA reads TGTGCCAGTAGTCCGTCCCGAGGCACCGGGGAGCTGTTTTTT. This encodes CASSPSRGTGELFF.

The chain employs TRBV30 and TRBJ1-1; possible D gene TRBD1, 5 bases. CDR1 and CDR2 from the germline V gene are GTSNPN and SVGIG (reference sequence). V was pared by 4 bases and J by 10 bases, with 25 bases between. CDR3 length: 15 amino acids. In nucleotides, the CDR3 is TGTGCCTGGATGGGTGACTACTTCTCACCGGGGGGAGCTTTCTTT. Amino acids: CAWMGDYFSPGGAFF. Full variable domain (missing parts from reference TRBV30 and TRBJ1-1): SQTIHQWPATLVQPVGSPLSLECTVEGTSNPNLYWYRQAAGRGLQLLFYSVGIGQISSEVPQNLSASRPQDRQFILSSKKLLLSDSGFYLCAWMGDYFSPGGAFFGQGTRLTVV.

The V and J genes are TRBV6-1 and TRBJ2-5; 8 nucleotides match TRBD1. The CDR3 spans 14 residues. CDR1 MNHNS and CDR2 SASEGT come from the germline V gene. V lost 7 bases and J lost 5; bases outside the gene matches: 9. CDR3 sequence: CASNSRTGLETQYF. CDR3 nucleotides: TGTGCCAGCAACTCGAGGACAGGGTTGGAGACCCAGTACTTC.

This clone was observed a handful of times. The chain is built from TRBV6-1 and TRBJ2-3, with 8 positions matching TRBD1. Germline V gives CDR1 MNHNS, CDR2 SASEGT. With V trimmed by 0 bases and J by 4 bases, 0 bases remained unmatched. This CDR3 spans 14 amino acids. CDR3 DNA sequence: TGTGCCAGCAGTGAAGCGACAGGGGCAGATACGCAGTATTTT. It encodes CASSEATGADTQYF.

This clone was recorded only once. The rearrangement joins TRBV6-5 to TRBJ2-7; the match to TRBD2 covers 10 bases. The ends lost 0 bases at V and 2 bases at J; junction bases unmatched: 4. Germline V gene lookup returns CDR1 MNHEY and CDR2 SVGAGI. The CDR3 consists of 16 residues. The CDR3 protein is CASSYSSSGGTYEQYF. CDR3 sequence (DNA): TGTGCCAGCAGTTACTCATCTAGCGGGGGTACCTACGAGCAGTACTTC.

V usage is TRBV10-1 and J usage is TRBJ2-7; D is uncertain. Germline CDR1 is WNHNN and CDR2 is SYGVQD (reference sequence). The V gene lost 9 bases and the J gene lost 3 bases, with 9 bases spanning the gap. The CDR3 has 11 residues. This CDR3 is CASSDLYEQYF. The CDR3 DNA is TGCGCCAGTTCGGACCTCTACGAGCAGTACTTC.

The chain joins TRBV28 to TRBJ2-7; unclear D gene. CDR1 is MDHEN, CDR2 SYDVKM, per germline. The CDR3 has 13 residues. Deletions cut 2 bases from V and 3 bases from J, with 8 bases between. The CDR3 DNA follows: TGTGCCAGCAGTTTACCCCAGAGCTACGAGCAGTACTTC. As protein: CASSLPQSYEQYF.

V and J are TRBV7-9 and TRBJ2-7; 7 bases match TRBD1. The ends lost 4 bases at V and 2 bases at J; junction bases unmatched: 5. CDR3 length: 14 residues. CDR1 is SEHNR, CDR2 FQNEAQ, per germline (reference sequence). The CDR3 region is CASSSAGQAYEQYF. Written as DNA, the CDR3 is TGTGCCAGCAGCTCGGCCGGACAGGCCTACGAGCAGTACTTC.

The rearrangement joins TRBV30 to TRBJ2-5; unclear D gene. V lost 2 bases and J lost 0, with 13 bases in between. Germline assignment: CDR1 GTSNPN and CDR2 SVGIG (reference sequence). The CDR3 runs to 15 residues. The CDR3: CAWSQVGWYQETQYF. The CDR3, as DNA: TGTGCCTGGAGTCAAGTCGGTTGGTACCAAGAGACCCAGTACTTC.

The chain couples TRBV5-5 to TRBJ2-5; perhaps TRBD1 as D (6 bases). Deletions cut 4 bases from V and 1 base from J, with 11 bases between. The V gene's germline CDR1 is SGHKS and CDR2 YYEKEE (reference sequence). This CDR3 spans 14 amino acids. This chain's CDR3 is CASSVDSLQETQYF. The DNA for the CDR3 is TGTGCCAGCAGCGTGGACAGCCTCCAAGAGACCCAGTACTTC.

This clone appeared once. CDR3 sequence (DNA): TGTGCCAGCAGGGACAGGGAAGCCCACGAGCAGTACTTC. Translated: CASRDREAHEQYF. V is TRBV5-5 and J is TRBJ2-7; TRBD1 matches 8 bases. The V segment lost 5 bases and the J segment 5 bases; nucleotides outside the gene matches: 6. The CDR3 spans 13 residues. Germline values: CDR1 SGHKS, CDR2 YYEKEE (reference sequence).

V gene TRBV28 combines with J gene TRBJ2-7, with D uncertain. Germline lookup yields CDR1 MDHEN and CDR2 SYDVKM. V shed 5 bases and J shed 0 bases, with 8 bases lying between them. The CDR3 contains 13 residues. In nucleotides, the CDR3 is TGTGCCAGCAGTCCCCCCGGCTCCTACGAGCAGTACTTC. It encodes CASSPPGSYEQYF.

The rearrangement joins TRBV4-2 to TRBJ2-2; 11 bases agree with TRBD2. Unmatched junction bases numbered 1, after V lost 0 bases and J lost 1 base. The CDR3 has 17 residues. Germline V gene lookup returns CDR1 LGHNA and CDR2 YNFKEQ. CDR3 DNA: TGTGCCAGCAGCCAAGAACTAGCGGGAGAGAACACCGGGGAGCTGTTTTTT. It yields the protein CASSQELAGENTGELFF.

The chain recombines TRBV13 with TRBJ2-7; maybe TRBD1 (5 bases). CDR1 PRHDT and CDR2 FYEKMQ come from the germline V gene (reference sequence). Trimming cost V 6 bases and J 2 bases, with 14 bases left between them. The CDR3 contains 14 residues. The CDR3 DNA follows: TGTGCCAGCAGTCCAGGACACCCGCCCTACGAGCAGTACTTC. Translated: CASSPGHPPYEQYF.

This chain connects TRBV19 to TRBJ1-5, with D unclear. From germline, CDR1 is LNHDA and CDR2 SQIVND (reference sequence). The length of the CDR3 is 15 residues. Trimming cost V 2 bases and J 0 bases, with 8 bases left between them. CDR3 region: CASSISPYSNQPQHF. The CDR3 coding sequence is TGTGCCAGTAGTATAAGTCCCTATAGCAATCAGCCCCAGCATTTT. The full variable domain, completed using reference TRBV19 and TRBJ1-5, is DGGITQSPKYLFRKEGQNVTLSCEQNLNHDAMYWYRQDPGQGLRLIYYSQIVNDFQKGDIAEGYSVSREKKESFPLTVTSAQKNPTAFYLCASSISPYSNQPQHFGDGTRLSIL.

The J gene is TRBJ1-3, the V gene TRBV7-9; D unresolved. Trimming removed 5 bases at V and 8 bases at J, with 19 bases between. The CDR3 runs 15 residues. CDR1 is SEHNR, CDR2 FQNEAQ, per germline (reference sequence). This chain's CDR3 is CASSLTDPTRDTIYF. The CDR3 region has the DNA TGTGCCAGCAGCCTGACCGACCCTACTAGGGACACCATATATTTT.

The chain employs TRBV30 and TRBJ1-1, with 8 bases lining up with TRBD1. There are 14 residues in the CDR3. In germline, CDR1 is GTSNPN, CDR2 SVGIG (reference sequence). J lost 8 bases, V lost 4 bases, and 12 bases had no gene match. This CDR3 is CAWKQFQGANEAFF. CDR3 coding DNA: TGTGCCTGGAAGCAATTCCAGGGGGCAAACGAAGCTTTCTTT.

This chain connects TRBV7-2 to TRBJ2-7; 10 nucleotides align to TRBD2. The J segment lost 7 bases and the V segment lost 5 bases, leaving 11 bases of the junction unmatched. The CDR3 extends over 15 amino acids. Germline V gene lookup returns CDR1 SGHTA and CDR2 FQGNSA. The CDR3 bases are TGTGCCAGCAGCACAACCGGGACTAGCGTTCGGGAGCAGTACTTC. Protein product: CASSTTGTSVREQYF.

V is TRBV18 and J is TRBJ1-1; a weak D match, TRBD1 (6 bases). Deletions cut 4 bases from V and 7 bases from J, with 19 bases between. Germline V gene data show CDR1 as KGHSH and CDR2 as LQKENI. The CDR3 is 15 residues long. The CDR3 here is CASSRNDRSDVEAFF. The DNA of the CDR3 is TGTGCCAGCTCACGAAATGACAGGTCGGACGTTGAAGCTTTCTTT.